This T cell receptor (beta chain) was found in a study of prognosis after radiotherapy for stage I lung cancer. Study-level information: Concurrent therapy with stereotactic body radiotherapy was received by no patient.

The V and J ends lost 5 bases and 4 bases respectively, with 7 bases between them. The CDR3 totals 11 residues. Germline V gene data show CDR1 as SGHRS and CDR2 as YFSETQ. The study, taken as a whole, reports: Lower post-radiation Shannon entropy was seen in patients who went on to develop distant metastases. The tumor specificity of expanded TCR clones remained undetermined.

The authors amplified TCR beta CDR3 from genomic DNA using two-round multiplex PCR. Gene-specific TRBV and TRBJ primers were used in PCR round one. Via MiXCR, TCRdb re-called the multiplex PCR reads, giving one row per CDR3 protein. The table lists around 63,000 distinct CDR3 sequences, about 26% of them singletons. The patients, who had no history of other malignancies and had received no prior chemotherapy or radiotherapy, were all found to be node-negative on CT and PET/CT. Many counts were recorded for this clonotype. The antigen is not known. This TCR was sampled from a donor over 45 with non-small cell lung cancer. The sequenced sample was PBMCs, obtained before or after stereotactic body radiation therapy (not recorded which). The chain employs TRBV5-1 and TRBJ2-7; D not certain. The CDR3 region is CASRSEYEQYF. CDR3 sequence (DNA): TGCGCCAGCAGGTCAGAGTACGAGCAGTACTTC.